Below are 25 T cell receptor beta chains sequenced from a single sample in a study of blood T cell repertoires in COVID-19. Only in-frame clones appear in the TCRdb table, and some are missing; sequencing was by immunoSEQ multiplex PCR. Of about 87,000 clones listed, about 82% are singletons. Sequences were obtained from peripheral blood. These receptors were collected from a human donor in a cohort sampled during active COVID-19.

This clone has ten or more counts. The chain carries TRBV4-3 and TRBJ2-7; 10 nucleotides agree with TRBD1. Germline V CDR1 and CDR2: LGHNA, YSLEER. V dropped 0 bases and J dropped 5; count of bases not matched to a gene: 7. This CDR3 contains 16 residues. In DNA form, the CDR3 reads TGCGCCAGCAGCCAAGATCAGACAGGGGGCTACAACGAGCAGTACTTC. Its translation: CASSQDQTGGYNEQYF.

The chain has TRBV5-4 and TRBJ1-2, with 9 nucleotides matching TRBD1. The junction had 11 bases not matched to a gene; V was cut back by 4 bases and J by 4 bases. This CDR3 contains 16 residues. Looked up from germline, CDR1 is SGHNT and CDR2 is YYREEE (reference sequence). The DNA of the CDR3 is TGTGCCAGCAGCGAACCCACAGGGGGCGAGGCCTATGGCTACACCTTC. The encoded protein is CASSEPTGGEAYGYTF.

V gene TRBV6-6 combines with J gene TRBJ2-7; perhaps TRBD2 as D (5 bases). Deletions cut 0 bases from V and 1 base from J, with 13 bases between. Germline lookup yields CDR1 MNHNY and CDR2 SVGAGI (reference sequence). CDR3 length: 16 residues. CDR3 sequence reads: CASSYSKAVTSYEQYF. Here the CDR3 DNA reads TGTGCCAGCAGTTACTCGAAAGCGGTGACTTCCTACGAGCAGTACTTC.

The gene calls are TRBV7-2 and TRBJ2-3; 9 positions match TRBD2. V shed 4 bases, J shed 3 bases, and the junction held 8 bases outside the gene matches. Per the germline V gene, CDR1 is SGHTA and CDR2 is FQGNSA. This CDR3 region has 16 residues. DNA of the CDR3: TGTGCCAGCAGCTCCATTGGAGCGGGAGGTACAGATACGCAGTATTTT. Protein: CASSSIGAGGTDTQYF.

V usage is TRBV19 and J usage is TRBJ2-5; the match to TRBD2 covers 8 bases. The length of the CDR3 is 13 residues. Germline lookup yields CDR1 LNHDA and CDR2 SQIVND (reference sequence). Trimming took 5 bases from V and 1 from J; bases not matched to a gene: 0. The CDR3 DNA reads TGTGCCAGTAGTGGGACTAGCCAAGAGACCCAGTACTTC. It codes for CASSGTSQETQYF.

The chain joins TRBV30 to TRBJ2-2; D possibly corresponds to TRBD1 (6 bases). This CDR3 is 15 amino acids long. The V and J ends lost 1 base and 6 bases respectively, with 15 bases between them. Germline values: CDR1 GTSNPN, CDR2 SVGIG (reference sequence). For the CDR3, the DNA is TGTGCCTGGAGTGGGGCAGGGGCATTTTCCGGGGAGCTGTTTTTT. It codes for CAWSGAGAFSGELFF.

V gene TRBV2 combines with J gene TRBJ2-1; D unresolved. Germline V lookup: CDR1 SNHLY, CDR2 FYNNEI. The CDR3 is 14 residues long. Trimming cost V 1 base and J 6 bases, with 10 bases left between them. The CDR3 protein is CASSEGNRANEQFF. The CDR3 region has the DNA TGTGCCAGCAGTGAAGGGAACAGAGCCAATGAGCAGTTCTTC. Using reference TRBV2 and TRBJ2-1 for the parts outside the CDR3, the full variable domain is EPEVTQTPSHQVTQMGQEVILRCVPISNHLYFYWYRQILGQKVEFLVSFYNNEISEKSEIFDDQFSVERPDGSNFTLKIRSTKLEDSAMYFCASSEGNRANEQFFGPGTRLTVL.

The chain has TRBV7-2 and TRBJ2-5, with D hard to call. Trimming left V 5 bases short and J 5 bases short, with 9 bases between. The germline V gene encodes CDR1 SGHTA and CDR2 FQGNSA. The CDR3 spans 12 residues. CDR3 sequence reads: CASSPLGETQYF. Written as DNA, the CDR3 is TGTGCCAGCAGCCCGCTCGGGGAGACCCAGTACTTC. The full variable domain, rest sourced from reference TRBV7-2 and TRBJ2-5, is GAGVSQSPSNKVTEKGKDVELRCDPISGHTALYWYRQSLGQGLEFLIYFQGNSAPDKSGLPSDRFSAERTGGSVSTLTIQRTQQEDSAVYLCASSPLGETQYFGPGTRLLVL.

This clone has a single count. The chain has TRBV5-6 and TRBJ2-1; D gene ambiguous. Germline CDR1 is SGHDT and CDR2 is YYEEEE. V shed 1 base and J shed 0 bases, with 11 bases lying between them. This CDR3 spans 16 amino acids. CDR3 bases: TGTGCCAGCAGCTTGCGCGCCCTAAGCTCCTACAATGAGCAGTTCTTC. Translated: CASSLRALSSYNEQFF.

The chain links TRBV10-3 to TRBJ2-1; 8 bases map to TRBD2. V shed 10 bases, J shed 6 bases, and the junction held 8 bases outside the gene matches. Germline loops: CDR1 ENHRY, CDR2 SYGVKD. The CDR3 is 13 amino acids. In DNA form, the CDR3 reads TGTGCCACCGGGGGGGCCGGCGGCAATGAGCAGTTCTTC. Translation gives CATGGAGGNEQFF.

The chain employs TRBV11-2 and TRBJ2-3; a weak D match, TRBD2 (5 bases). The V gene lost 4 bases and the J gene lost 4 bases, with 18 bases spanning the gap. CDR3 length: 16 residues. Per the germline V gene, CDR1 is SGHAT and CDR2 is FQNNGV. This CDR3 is CASSSIAGPGADTQYF. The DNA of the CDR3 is TGTGCCAGCAGCTCCATCGCGGGTCCCGGCGCAGATACGCAGTATTTT.

The CDR3 nucleotides are TGTGCCAGCAGTTTATCGGCTAGCGGGAGTTACGAGCAGTACTTC. It encodes CASSLSASGSYEQYF. V is TRBV28 and J is TRBJ2-7; 10 nucleotides agree with TRBD2. From germline, CDR1 is MDHEN and CDR2 SYDVKM. The CDR3 is 15 residues long. The ends lost 1 base at V and 4 bases at J; junction bases unmatched: 4. Drawing the rest from reference TRBV28 and TRBJ2-7, the complete variable domain is DVKVTQSSRYLVKRTGEKVFLECVQDMDHENMFWYRQDPGLGLRLIYFSYDVKMKEKGDIPEGYSVSREKKERFSLILESASTNQTSMYLCASSLSASGSYEQYFGPGTRLTVT.

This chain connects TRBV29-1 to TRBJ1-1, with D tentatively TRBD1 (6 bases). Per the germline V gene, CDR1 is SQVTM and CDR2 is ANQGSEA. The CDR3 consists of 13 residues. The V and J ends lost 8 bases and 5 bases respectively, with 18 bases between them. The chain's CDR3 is CSKNRAKKTEAFF. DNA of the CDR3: TGCAGCAAAAACAGGGCTAAGAAGACTGAAGCTTTCTTT.

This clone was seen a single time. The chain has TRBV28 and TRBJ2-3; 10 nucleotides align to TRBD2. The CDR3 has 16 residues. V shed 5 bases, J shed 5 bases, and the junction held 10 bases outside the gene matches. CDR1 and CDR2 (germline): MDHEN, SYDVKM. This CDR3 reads CASSTQQREGLDTQYF. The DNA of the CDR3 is TGTGCCAGCAGTACACAACAGCGGGAGGGTCTAGATACGCAGTATTTT.

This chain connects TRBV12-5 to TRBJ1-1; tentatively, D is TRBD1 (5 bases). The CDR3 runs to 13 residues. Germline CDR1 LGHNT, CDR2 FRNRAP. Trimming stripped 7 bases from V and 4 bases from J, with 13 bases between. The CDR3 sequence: CASAPGGSTEAFF. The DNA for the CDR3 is TGTGCTAGTGCCCCGGGGGGGAGCACTGAAGCTTTCTTT.

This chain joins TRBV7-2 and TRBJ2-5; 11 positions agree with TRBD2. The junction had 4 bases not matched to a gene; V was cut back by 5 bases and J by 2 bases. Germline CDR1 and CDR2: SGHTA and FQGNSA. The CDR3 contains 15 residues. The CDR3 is CASSLWTSGQETQYF. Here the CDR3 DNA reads TGTGCCAGCAGCCTTTGGACTAGCGGGCAAGAGACCCAGTACTTC.

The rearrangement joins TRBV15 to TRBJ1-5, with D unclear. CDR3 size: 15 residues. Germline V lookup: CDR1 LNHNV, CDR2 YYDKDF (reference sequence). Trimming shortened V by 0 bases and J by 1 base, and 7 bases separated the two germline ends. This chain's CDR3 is CATSRERRSNQPQHF. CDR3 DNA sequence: TGTGCCACCAGCAGAGAACGGAGGAGCAATCAGCCCCAGCATTTT.

The CDR3 coding sequence is TGCGCCAGCAGCTTGTGGGGGACAGCAGAGACCCAGTACTTC. It codes for CASSLWGTAETQYF. The chain links TRBV5-1 to TRBJ2-5; 7 bases line up with TRBD1. Germline lookup yields CDR1 SGHRS and CDR2 YFSETQ. The CDR3 is 14 amino acids. V gave up 1 base and J gave up 4 bases; unmatched junction bases: 4.

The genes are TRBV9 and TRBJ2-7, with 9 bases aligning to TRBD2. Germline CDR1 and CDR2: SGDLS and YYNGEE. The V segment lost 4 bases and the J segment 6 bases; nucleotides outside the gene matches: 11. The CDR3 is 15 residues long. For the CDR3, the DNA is TGTGCCAGCAGCCCCACCGGAGCGGGAGGTGGCGAGCAGTACTTC. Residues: CASSPTGAGGGEQYF.

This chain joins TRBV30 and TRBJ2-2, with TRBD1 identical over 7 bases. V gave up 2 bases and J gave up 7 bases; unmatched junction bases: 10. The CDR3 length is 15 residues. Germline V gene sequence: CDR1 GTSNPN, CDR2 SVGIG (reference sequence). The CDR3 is CAWSHRGSLVGELFF. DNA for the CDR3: TGTGCCTGGAGTCACAGGGGCAGTTTGGTCGGGGAGCTGTTTTTT.

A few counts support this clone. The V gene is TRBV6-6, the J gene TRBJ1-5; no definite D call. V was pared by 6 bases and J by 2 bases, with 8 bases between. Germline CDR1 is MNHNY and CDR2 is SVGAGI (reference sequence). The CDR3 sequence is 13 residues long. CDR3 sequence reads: CASREGRNQPQHF. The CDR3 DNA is TGTGCCAGCAGAGAGGGCCGCAATCAGCCCCAGCATTTT.

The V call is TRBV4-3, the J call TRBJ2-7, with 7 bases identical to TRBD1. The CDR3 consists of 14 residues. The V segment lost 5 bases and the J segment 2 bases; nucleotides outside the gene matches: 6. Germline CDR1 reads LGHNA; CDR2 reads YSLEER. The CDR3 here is CASSAHRGPYEQYF. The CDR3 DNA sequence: TGCGCCAGCAGCGCCCACAGGGGCCCCTACGAGCAGTACTTC.

The CDR3, as DNA: TGTGCCAGCAGCTTAGGGGCCGGGGGGGAAATAGATACGCAGTATTTT. It is translated as CASSLGAGGEIDTQYF. This sequence joins TRBV7-2 and TRBJ2-3; 8 nucleotides line up with TRBD2. The CDR3 has 16 residues. J lost 5 bases, V lost 1 base, and 8 bases had no gene match. The germline gives CDR1 SGHTA, CDR2 FQGNSA.

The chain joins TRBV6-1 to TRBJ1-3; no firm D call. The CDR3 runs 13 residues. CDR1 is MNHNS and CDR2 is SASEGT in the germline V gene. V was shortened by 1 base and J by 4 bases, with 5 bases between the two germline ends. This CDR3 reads CASSEVGGNTIYF. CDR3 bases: TGTGCCAGCAGTGAAGTCGGGGGAAACACCATATATTTT.

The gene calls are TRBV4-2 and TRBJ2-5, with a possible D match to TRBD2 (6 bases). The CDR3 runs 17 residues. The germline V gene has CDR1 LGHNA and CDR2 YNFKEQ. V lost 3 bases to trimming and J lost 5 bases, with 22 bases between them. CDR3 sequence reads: CASSQHGLSREVETQYF. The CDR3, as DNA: TGTGCCAGCAGCCAGCACGGACTATCAAGGGAAGTCGAGACCCAGTACTTC.